This TCR beta chain emerged from a study of radiation and T cells in renal cell carcinoma. Study-wide findings and caveats: Baseline intratumoral clonotype presence is unknown without pretreatment biopsies.

Sequencing used immunoSEQ multiplex PCR; TCRdb keeps in-frame clones, though not all of them. Of approximately 100,000 clones listed, roughly 90% were seen once; the top ten hold roughly 8%. Time point given: baseline pretreatment blood. The treatment is: 15 Gy SBRT to primary tumor, nephrectomy 4 weeks later. J gave up 2 bases and V 4 bases, and 4 bases lay outside the gene matches. Germline CDR1 and CDR2: SGHRS and YFSETQ. This CDR3 is 14 amino acids long. Remarks on this clone: Its antigen is not identified.

Here the sequenced sample was blood, taken from a patient whose treatment included radiotherapy and nephrectomy. This chain links TRBV5-1 with TRBJ2-5, with 8 bases matching TRBD1. The receptor comes from a man over 45 with renal cell carcinoma. In DNA, the CDR3 is TGCGCCAGCAGCGTTGGACAGGGACAAGAGACCCAGTACTTC. It encodes CASSVGQGQETQYF.